This entry features one TCR beta chain sequence. TCRdb's copy holds only in-frame clones and misses some; the assay was immunoSEQ multiplex PCR. This sample has tens of thousands of clones, with approximately 97% found just once. The sample comes from a study of technical replicates of blood from several donors. Trimming took off 3 bases at V and 2 bases at J, with 8 bases between the two ends. CDR1 is LNHDA and CDR2 is SQIVND in the germline V gene (reference sequence). The CDR3 loop spans 14 amino acids. Sequencing was performed on T cells isolated from PBMCs. The V gene is TRBV19, the J gene TRBJ1-5, with D possibly matching TRBD1 (6 bases). The sequence was collected from a human donor in good health. The CDR3 loop is CASSIRQGNQPQHF. The CDR3 DNA is TGTGCCAGTAGTATTAGACAGGGCAATCAGCCCCAGCATTTT.